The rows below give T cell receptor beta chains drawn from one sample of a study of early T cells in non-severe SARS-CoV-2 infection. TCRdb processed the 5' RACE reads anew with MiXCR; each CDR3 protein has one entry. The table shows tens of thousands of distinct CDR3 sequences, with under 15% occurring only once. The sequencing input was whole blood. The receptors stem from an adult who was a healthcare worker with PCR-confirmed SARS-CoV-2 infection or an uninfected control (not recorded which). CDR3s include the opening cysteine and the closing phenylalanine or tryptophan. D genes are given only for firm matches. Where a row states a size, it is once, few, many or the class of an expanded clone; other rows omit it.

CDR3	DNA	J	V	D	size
CASSFVSLGGEQFF	TGTGCCAGCAGTTTTGTTAGTTTGGGGGGTGAGCAGTTCTTC	TRBJ2-1	TRBV6-5	.	once
CASSAPRAGELFF	TGTGCCAGCAGCGCTCCCAGGGCCGGGGAGCTGTTTTTT	TRBJ2-2	TRBV11-2	.	.
CASRTGHEYSPLHF	TGTGCCAGCAGAACGGGACACGAATATTCACCCCTCCACTTT	TRBJ1-6	TRBV9	.	.
CASRGLAGTTDTQYF	TGTGCCAGCAGGGGTCTAGCGGGGACCACAGATACGCAGTATTTT	TRBJ2-3	TRBV2	TRBD2	once
CASSFTEQETQYF	TGTGCCAGCAGCTTTACTGAACAAGAGACCCAGTACTTC	TRBJ2-5	TRBV11-2	.	medium-sized
CAWSVLRLSYNEQFF	TGTGCCTGGAGTGTACTTCGGCTGTCCTACAATGAGCAGTTCTTC	TRBJ2-1	TRBV30	.	few
CSARPQETQYF	TGCAGTGCTAGACCTCAAGAGACCCAGTACTTC	TRBJ2-5	TRBV20-1	.	.
CASKVDRGSNNEQFF	TGTGCCAGCAAGGTGGACAGGGGGAGTAACAATGAGCAGTTCTTC	TRBJ2-1	TRBV6-1	TRBD1	.
CASSQVGVLAGGNTIYF	TGTGCCAGCAGCCAAGTTGGGGTCCTCGCGGGAGGAAACACCATATATTTT	TRBJ1-3	TRBV14	.	few
CASLMGHYGYTF	TGCGCCAGCTTAATGGGACACTATGGCTACACCTTC	TRBJ1-2	TRBV10-2	.	.
CAAGGTSGGETQYF	TGTGCCGCAGGAGGGACTAGCGGGGGTGAGACCCAGTACTTC	TRBJ2-5	TRBV7-7	TRBD2	many
CASSQDRGSGEETQYF	TGTGCCAGCAGCCAAGATCGTGGTAGCGGTGAAGAGACCCAGTACTTC	TRBJ2-5	TRBV3-1	.	.
CASSSTPNQPQHF	TGTGCCAGCAGCTCGACGCCCAATCAGCCCCAGCATTTT	TRBJ1-5	TRBV7-2	.	.
CASSQAGQTYNEQFF	TGTGCCAGCAGCCAGGCGGGACAGACATACAATGAGCAGTTCTTC	TRBJ2-1	TRBV3-1	.	.
CASRERSSYNSPLHF	TGTGCCAGCAGAGAGCGTAGCTCCTATAATTCACCCCTCCACTTT	TRBJ1-6	TRBV6-6	.	many
CSAENTGANVLTF	TGCAGTGCGGAGAATACTGGGGCCAACGTCCTGACTTTC	TRBJ2-6	TRBV20-1	.	.
CASSRTGLYEQYF	TGTGCCAGTAGCCGGACAGGGCTCTACGAGCAGTACTTC	TRBJ2-7	TRBV19	TRBD1	many
CASSYSPGMNNEQFF	TGTGCCAGCAGTTACTCGCCCGGGATGAACAATGAGCAGTTCTTC	TRBJ2-1	TRBV6-6	.	.
CASSQTSGDYNEQFF	TGTGCCAGCAGTCAGACTAGCGGTGATTACAATGAGCAGTTCTTC	TRBJ2-1	TRBV12-3/TRBV12-4	TRBD2	few
CASSHWRRPNEQFF	TGTGCCAGCAGCCATTGGAGGCGGCCGAATGAGCAGTTCTTC	TRBJ2-1	TRBV5-6	.	many
CASKLGPGENIQYF	TGCGCCAGCAAACTGGGACCGGGGGAAAACATTCAGTACTTC	TRBJ2-4	TRBV5-1	.	many
CASSPYVQGMDTEAFF	TGTGCCAGCTCACCATACGTGCAGGGTATGGACACTGAAGCTTTCTTT	TRBJ1-1	TRBV18	.	.
CSARSPTGGFETQYF	TGCAGTGCTAGATCCCCGACAGGAGGTTTCGAGACCCAGTACTTC	TRBJ2-5	TRBV20-1	.	many
CASSYGVNYGYTF	TGTGCCAGCAGTTACGGGGTTAACTATGGCTACACCTTC	TRBJ1-2	TRBV6-5	.	few
CASSSWTRTQETQYF	TGTGCCAGCAGCTCATGGACAAGAACACAAGAGACCCAGTACTTC	TRBJ2-5	TRBV11-2	.	few
CAWRLRQFGSSYEQYF	TGTGCCTGGAGATTGCGACAGTTTGGCAGCTCCTACGAGCAGTACTTC	TRBJ2-7	TRBV30	.	few
CASRGIMNTEAFF	TGTGCCAGCAGAGGGATCATGAACACTGAAGCTTTCTTT	TRBJ1-1	TRBV6-2/TRBV6-3	.	.
CSGRDNSYEQYF	TGCAGTGGGAGGGACAACTCCTACGAGCAGTACTTC	TRBJ2-7	TRBV29-1	.	once
CASSPRSGGTQYF	TGTGCCAGCAGCCCGAGGTCCGGGGGGACCCAGTACTTC	TRBJ2-5	TRBV12-3/TRBV12-4	.	.
CASSLAVSTITDTQYF	TGCGCCAGCAGCTTGGCCGTCAGTACTATCACAGATACGCAGTATTTT	TRBJ2-3	TRBV5-1	.	.
CASSLLAGGPDTQYF	TGTGCCAGCAGCCTACTAGCGGGAGGGCCAGATACGCAGTATTTT	TRBJ2-3	TRBV7-6	TRBD2	few
CASSTGTGNFEQYF	TGTGCCAGCAGCACTGGGACAGGGAATTTCGAGCAGTACTTC	TRBJ2-7	TRBV7-9	TRBD1	.
CASSLEVRGWNF	TGTGCCAGCAGCTTAGAGGTGCGGGGGTGGAACTTC	TRBJ2-1	TRBV7-9	TRBD2	many
CASSYSAGLSGANVLTF	TGTGCCAGCAGTTACTCAGCAGGGCTCTCTGGGGCCAACGTCCTGACTTTC	TRBJ2-6	TRBV6-2/TRBV6-3	.	few
CASSSGQGDEQYF	TGTGCCAGCAGTTCAGGACAGGGAGACGAGCAGTACTTC	TRBJ2-7	TRBV28	TRBD1	.
CATSGQTNEQFF	TGTGCCACCTCGGGACAGACCAATGAGCAGTTCTTC	TRBJ2-1	TRBV7-2	TRBD1	few
CASTPPGAWETQYF	TGTGCCAGCACCCCTCCCGGGGCTTGGGAGACCCAGTACTTC	TRBJ2-5	TRBV7-2	.	many
CASSFGQQVETQYF	TGTGCCAGCAGCTTTGGACAGCAGGTAGAGACCCAGTACTTC	TRBJ2-5	TRBV5-4	.	.
CASSLVGTGRNEKLFF	TGCGCCAGCAGCTTGGTCGGGACAGGAAGAAATGAAAAACTGTTTTTT	TRBJ1-4	TRBV5-1	TRBD1	many
CASREKDRPAYEQYF	TGTGCCAGCAGAGAAAAGGACAGGCCCGCCTACGAGCAGTACTTC	TRBJ2-7	TRBV27	TRBD1	.
CASSEQGSGTEAFF	TGTGCCAGCAGTGAACAGGGGTCCGGGACTGAAGCTTTCTTT	TRBJ1-1	TRBV6-5	TRBD1	many
CSARRNAEAFF	TGCAGTGCTAGACGGAACGCTGAAGCTTTCTTT	TRBJ1-1	TRBV20-1	.	few
CASSLVGANVLTF	TGCGCCAGCAGCTTGGTTGGGGCCAACGTCCTGACTTTC	TRBJ2-6	TRBV5-1	.	many
CASSPGTSGEEQFF	TGCGCCAGCAGTCCCGGGACTAGCGGGGAGGAGCAGTTCTTC	TRBJ2-1	TRBV10-1	TRBD2	many
CASSQDMRRSNEKLFF	TGTGCCAGCAGCCAAGATATGAGACGCTCAAATGAAAAACTGTTTTTT	TRBJ1-4	TRBV4-2	.	.
CASSTQGSGYTF	TGTGCCAGCAGTACACAGGGTTCCGGCTACACCTTC	TRBJ1-2	TRBV6-2/TRBV6-3	.	few
CASSSGTRASIGQFF	TGTGCCAGCAGTTCCGGGACTAGGGCCTCCATCGGGCAGTTCTTC	TRBJ2-1	TRBV28	TRBD2	.
CASSPSSGRAFEQYF	TGTGCCAGCAGTCCATCTAGCGGGAGGGCGTTCGAGCAGTACTTC	TRBJ2-7	TRBV28	TRBD2	many
CASGLVLGQGLNTEAFF	TGTGCTAGTGGTTTGGTACTAGGACAGGGACTGAACACTGAAGCTTTCTTT	TRBJ1-1	TRBV12-5	TRBD1	few
CASRRTGGNEQFF	TGTGCCAGCAGGCGGACAGGGGGGAATGAGCAGTTCTTC	TRBJ2-1	TRBV7-6	TRBD1	few
CASRQTGTWGLRSLQETQYF	TGTGCCAGCAGGCAGACTGGGACGTGGGGACTCCGCAGTCTACAAGAGACCCAGTACTTC	TRBJ2-5	TRBV7-9	.	many
CASRLGTREQYF	TGTGCCAGCAGGCTTGGGACACGGGAGCAGTACTTC	TRBJ2-7	TRBV7-2	.	few
CASSLQVMGYGYTF	TGTGCCAGCAGCTTGCAGGTTATGGGCTATGGCTACACCTTC	TRBJ1-2	TRBV7-2	.	many
CASSGTGKGQPQHF	TGTGCCAGCAGTGGGACAGGGAAAGGTCAGCCCCAGCATTTT	TRBJ1-5	TRBV28	TRBD1	.
CASSLEPRGTGELFF	TGTGCCAGCAGCTTGGAGCCCAGGGGCACCGGGGAGCTGTTTTTT	TRBJ2-2	TRBV11-2	.	many
CASSPSATLREQYF	TGCGCCAGCAGCCCTTCTGCCACCCTGCGAGAGCAGTACTTC	TRBJ2-7	TRBV5-1	.	few
CASRPPTWGRARNQPQHF	TGTGCCAGCAGACCCCCGACCTGGGGACGAGCTCGCAATCAGCCCCAGCATTTT	TRBJ1-5	TRBV6-6	.	.